This T cell receptor beta chain was observed in a study of blood T cell repertoires in COVID-19. The age range of participants was about 18 to 100 years, with residence in about two dozen US areas. Trimming stripped 9 bases from V and 5 bases from J, with 14 bases between. CDR1 is MGHDK and CDR2 is SYGVNS in the germline V gene. The CDR3 runs to 13 residues. Original processing notes: For nucleated cells, counts were estimated from reference gene primer amplification. Sequencing was performed with immunoSEQ multiplex PCR; in TCRdb, only in-frame clones are kept and a portion is missing. That table gives V, J and clone size, and the DNA gave D and trimming. The sample holds roughly 160,000 clones, 75% to 90% seen once.

Sequenced input: PBMCs or T cells enriched from blood (not recorded which). The rearrangement links TRBV25-1 to TRBJ2-1, with a weak D call TRBD2 (5 bases). This receptor was obtained from a woman aged 55-70 years who had recovered from COVID-19. CDR3 in amino acids: CASRPAGHNEQFF. CDR3 sequence (DNA): TGTGCCAGTAGACCCGCGGGCCACAATGAGCAGTTCTTC.